Below are 3 T cell receptor beta chains sequenced from a single sample in a study of CD8 T cells in Susac syndrome. The RNA input was roughly 0.5 to 1 ug, and it was reverse transcribed with random hexamers. TCRdb called the immunoSEQ multiplex PCR reads again in MiXCR, with one record for every CDR3 protein. This sample has 300,000 or so distinct CDR3 sequences, with just over 90% found just once. The sample taken for sequencing was CD4+ T cells from PBMCs. The receptor set was obtained from a human donor with multiple sclerosis.

This rearrangement joins TRBV7-9 to TRBJ1-2; D ambiguous. Trimming removed 2 bases from V and 2 bases from J, with 9 bases in between. This CDR3 spans 14 amino acids. Germline-derived CDR1 and CDR2 are SEHNR and FQNEAQ (reference sequence). In DNA form, the CDR3 reads TGTGCCAGCAGCTTATCCGCAGAGAACTATGGCTACACCTTC. It yields the protein CASSLSAENYGYTF.

The count of this clonotype is one. The chain employs TRBV15 and TRBJ2-5; no clear D gene. The germline gives CDR1 LNHNV, CDR2 YYDKDF (reference sequence). The CDR3 spans 18 residues. Trimming took off 0 bases at V and 3 bases at J, with 20 bases between the two ends. CDR3 loop: CATSRDLKLGGKEETQYF. Here the CDR3 DNA reads TGTGCCACCAGCAGAGATTTGAAGCTTGGCGGAAAAGAAGAGACCCAGTACTTC.

V and J are TRBV5-1 and TRBJ1-5; D might be TRBD1 (5 bases). The germline V gene has CDR1 SGHRS and CDR2 YFSETQ. Trimming left V 0 bases short and J 7 bases short, with 11 bases between. This CDR3 is 14 amino acids long. The CDR3 sequence: CASSLVLGGQPQHF. CDR3 in DNA: TGCGCCAGCAGCTTGGTCTTGGGGGGACAGCCCCAGCATTTT.